Listed below are T cell receptor beta chains from one sample, sequenced in a study of cytomegalovirus exposure and HLA in healthy donors. Assay used: immunoSEQ multiplex PCR; TCRdb lists only in-frame clones, some missing. Here the sample spans some 180,000 clones, more than 75% being singletons. Sequencing was carried out using PBMCs. Receptor source: a girl in the first two years of life in good health and CMV-seronegative. Both conserved end residues are part of each CDR3. Fields, in order: clone size, V gene, CDR3 protein. Not every row has a clone size; where given, it reads once, few, many or a size class.

. | TRBV25-1 | CASSGDSRGYTF
. | TRBV9 | CASSPSWDSANYGYTF
. | TRBV5-4 | CARSRDRSSRHEQFF
. | TRBV5-1 | CASSLAGGSTDTQYF
. | TRBV5-1 | CASSSALGGQETQYF
. | TRBV2 | CASRLDNSQETQYF
. | TRBV14 | CASSQGRDEKLFF
once | TRBV20-1 | CSAVRGSEQYF
. | TRBV29-1 | CSVEDRALPRRTEAFF
. | TRBV27 | CASTTGNTEAFF
. | TRBV5-1 | CASSPITETDTQYF
few | TRBV25-1 | CAARESLYNEQFF
once | TRBV6-1 | CASSELRGSGNTIYF
once | TRBV2 | CASSVRLAGEETQYF
. | TRBV9 | CASSVGGQMNTEAFF
. | TRBV5-1 | CASSLGATGGSNTEAFF
. | TRBV29-1 | CSSEQGPETQYF
. | TRBV4-2 | CASSQGASGVKTQYF
once | TRBV6-5 | CASSSTGTGSLDGQYF
few | TRBV2 | CASSETGYNQPQHF
. | TRBV7-7 | CASSLEGGETQYF
. | TRBV5-6 | CASSWGGETGELFF
. | TRBV6-4 | CASSDASGEGEAQYF
. | TRBV13 | CASSFTLGGGGDTQYF
few | TRBV7-9 | CASSLAATDTQYF
. | TRBV10-3 | CAIAGSTEAFF
. | TRBV5-6 | CASSFGATEAFF
. | TRBV19 | CASSISRANYGYTF
. | TRBV30 | CAWSTTANTEAFF
. | TRBV11-3 | CASSLDGSSPSYEQYF
. | TRBV25-1 | CASSESGQGAWGGGYTF
. | TRBV29-1 | CSVDSWGGQSLYNEQFF
. | TRBV7-8 | CASSFERDSYEQYF
once | TRBV5-6 | CASSFLPGPTYEQYF
. | TRBV6-5 | CASSYSDRRPLGEQFF
once | TRBV5-1 | CASSLNPGNTGELFF
. | TRBV27 | CASKPWTGGLTEAFF
. | TRBV27 | CASSLNSRGQVYEQYF
. | TRBV9 | CASSVGAGGVEQFF
. | TRBV15 | CATSQRFVNYGYTF
. | TRBV28 | CASSPIGCEQYF
. | TRBV27 | CASSLSWDSGQPQHF
. | TRBV10-3 | CAISGTSGVETQYF
. | TRBV18 | CASSPSLAAGSYEQYF
. | TRBV30 | CAWGQSQETQYF
. | TRBV5-4 | CASSLKREISYNEQFF
. | TRBV10-1 | CASTQGARIGNQPQHF
. | TRBV15 | CATNSGGNTGELFF
. | TRBV25-1 | CASRGQGEETQYF
. | TRBV11-1 | CASSFLAGGSYNEQFF
. | TRBV14 | CASSQRRQGLGTEAFF
. | TRBV2 | CASSLGQGHSPLHF